The following is a T cell receptor (beta chain) sequence with its context. Researchers sorted participants into cohorts using their self-reported clinical history. The sample is drawn from a study of blood T cell repertoires in COVID-19. Study background: PBMCs, B-cell-depleted T cells, or T cells were the source of the cDNA or gDNA that made up the material.

Original processing methods: Scientists estimated how many nucleated cells there were by amplifying reference gene primers. This table comes from immunoSEQ multiplex PCR, and its TCRdb copy is limited to in-frame clones, with some not included. The V and J calls and the clone size are those of that table, but D and trimming were determined from the DNA. The sample has almost 250,000 clones; 85% are singletons. The receptor was isolated from a woman aged 50 to 60 with acute COVID-19. Sequencing was done on a sample of PBMCs or T cells enriched from blood (not recorded which).

The DNA for the CDR3 is TGTGCCACCTCCAAAGCCCTATCTGAAAAACTGTTTTTT. It yields the protein CATSKALSEKLFF. The gene calls are TRBV19 and TRBJ1-4, with D uncertain. Trimming pared 10 bases from V and 7 bases from J, leaving 16 bases between. This CDR3 is built from 13 residues. Germline loops: CDR1 LNHDA, CDR2 SQIVND (reference sequence).